Below, 4 T cell receptor beta chains from the same sample are listed, as sequenced in a study of OX40 agonist ivuxolimab in advanced cancers. Produced via immunoSEQ multiplex PCR; TCRdb's table is partial and in-frame only. The sample has fewer than 35,000 clones; 80% to 90% are singletons. Material: CD4+ or CD8+ T cells sorted from blood, obtained in a trial of the OX40 agonist ivuxolimab. These receptors all stem from an adult with an advanced solid tumor such as melanoma, head and neck, liver or kidney cancer.

V gene TRBV5-4 combines with J gene TRBJ2-1; 7 nucleotides align to TRBD2. J gave up 13 bases and V 0 bases, and 10 bases lay outside the gene matches. The CDR3 extends over 14 amino acids. CDR1 and CDR2 from the germline V gene are SGHNT and YYREEE (reference sequence). The DNA of the CDR3 is TGTGCCAGCAGCTTGGCCCAACTCGGACTAGAACAGTTCTTC. Its protein is CASSLAQLGLEQFF. The whole variable domain, filled in from reference TRBV5-4 and TRBJ2-1, reads ETGVTQSPTHLIKTRGQQVTLRCSSQSGHNTVSWYQQALGQGPQFIFQYYREEENGRGNFPPRFSGLQFPNYSSELNVNALELDDSALYLCASSLAQLGLEQFFGPGTRLTVL.

This chain connects TRBV30 to TRBJ1-2; D perhaps matches TRBD1 (5 bases). With 5 bases removed from V and 0 bases from J, the gap between germline ends came to 7 bases. This CDR3 has 12 residues. Germline V CDR1 and CDR2: GTSNPN, SVGIG (reference sequence). Here the CDR3 reads CAWGGANYGYTF. DNA for the CDR3: TGTGCCTGGGGGGGAGCTAACTATGGCTACACCTTC. Looking up the rest from reference TRBV30 and TRBJ1-2 gives the full variable domain: SQTIHQWPATLVQPVGSPLSLECTVEGTSNPNLYWYRQAAGRGLQLLFYSVGIGQISSEVPQNLSASRPQDRQFILSSKKLLLSDSGFYLCAWGGANYGYTFGSGTRLTVV.

The V gene is TRBV4-3, the J gene TRBJ1-4, with D unclear. This CDR3 has 16 amino acids. Germline V gene data show CDR1 as LGHNA and CDR2 as YSLEER. V shed 1 base and J shed 5 bases, with 14 bases lying between them. The CDR3 here is CASSQVKAGLNEKLFF. DNA for the CDR3: TGCGCCAGCAGCCAAGTCAAAGCAGGACTCAATGAAAAACTGTTTTTT.

The chain joins TRBV6-5 to TRBJ1-2; D not certain. This CDR3 spans 14 amino acids. V was cut by 0 bases and J by 8 bases, with 13 bases left in between. Germline CDR1 MNHEY, CDR2 SVGAGI. The CDR3, as DNA: TGTGCCAGCAGTTACTCACCATTCGAGGGAGGCTACACCTTC. This codes for CASSYSPFEGGYTF.